The 14 T cell receptor beta chains below come from one sample, sequenced in a study of blood T cells in healthy people across ages. It was with a sample-barcoded 5' primer and a J-beta primer mix that a second PCR of about 6 to 12 cycles was run. TCRdb reprocessed the 5' RACE reads via MiXCR and lists one record per CDR3 protein. The sample carries roughly 1.7 million distinct CDR3 sequences, about 35% recorded once. Sequencing was carried out using blood. The receptors shown here come from a woman in her 30s in good health.

This clonotype was seen more than once but under ten times. The V gene is TRBV4-1, the J gene TRBJ2-3; 9 positions match TRBD2. CDR3 size: 15 residues. Trimming at V came to 0 bases and at J to 8 bases, leaving 6 bases not matched to a gene. In germline, CDR1 is MGHRA, CDR2 YSYEKL. This chain's CDR3 is CASSQDLAGGRTQYF. The CDR3 DNA reads TGCGCCAGCAGCCAAGATTTGGCGGGGGGGCGTACGCAGTATTTT.

This clonotype has more than one count but fewer than ten. The J gene is TRBJ2-7, the V gene TRBV20-1; no clear D. Germline V gives CDR1 DFQATT, CDR2 SNEGSKA (reference sequence). The CDR3 length is 11 residues. V lost 0 bases and J 9 bases, leaving 9 bases between the germline ends. CDR3 region: CSARDRLGQYF. The CDR3 coding sequence is TGCAGTGCTAGAGATCGGCTCGGGCAGTACTTC.

A few counts support this clonotype. This chain connects TRBV5-1 to TRBJ2-7; 7 positions match TRBD1. Germline CDR1 reads SGHRS; CDR2 reads YFSETQ. The CDR3 runs to 16 residues. J was trimmed by 3 bases and V by 4 bases; bases with no gene match: 13. CDR3 protein: CASSVSGTDVLYEQYF. The CDR3, as DNA: TGCGCCAGCAGCGTTTCCGGGACAGATGTCCTCTACGAGCAGTACTTC.

The chain combines TRBV2 with TRBJ2-3, with 9 bases lining up with TRBD2. J lost 2 bases, V lost 2 bases, and 2 bases had no gene match. CDR1 is SNHLY and CDR2 is FYNNEI in the germline V gene. There are 15 residues in the CDR3. The CDR3 bases are TGTGCCAGCAGTGAACGCGGGGGGGCCACAGATACGCAGTATTTT. It yields the protein CASSERGGATDTQYF.

The rearrangement links TRBV6-4 to TRBJ2-4; 9 bases are a match to TRBD2. The J call could be wrong; TRBJ2-7 is a better fit for the DNA end. This CDR3 contains 13 residues. The germline V gene has CDR1 MRHNA and CDR2 SNTAGT. CDR3 in DNA: TGTGCCAGCAAGACTAGCGGCAGGTACGAGCAGTACTTC. It codes for CASKTSGRYEQYF.

V gene TRBV7-9 combines with J gene TRBJ2-3; 14 bases fit TRBD2. Germline CDR1 and CDR2: SEHNR and FQNEAQ (reference sequence). Trimming at V came to 5 bases and at J to 10 bases, leaving 11 bases not matched to a gene. The CDR3 runs 16 residues. Written as DNA, the CDR3 is TGTGCCAGCAGCCTTGGACTAGCGGGAGGATCGGATGCGCAGTATTTT. This gives the protein CASSLGLAGGSDAQYF. Supplemented by reference TRBV7-9 and TRBJ2-3, the full variable domain reads DTGVSQNPRHKITKRGQNVTFRCDPISEHNRLYWYRQTLGQGPEFLTYFQNEAQLEKSRLLSDRFSAERPKGSFSTLEIQRTEQGDSAMYLCASSLGLAGGSDAQYFGPGTRLTVL.

The V and J genes are TRBV5-8 and TRBJ2-5; tentatively, D is TRBD1 or TRBD2 (5 bases each). V lost 4 bases and J lost 4, with 17 bases in between. The CDR3 is 15 residues long. Germline loops: CDR1 SGHTS, CDR2 YDEGEE. CDR3 coding DNA: TGTGCCAGCAGCACAAGAAGGGGCGCGGGAGAGACCCAGTACTTC. Its translation: CASSTRRGAGETQYF.

A few counts support this clonotype. The J gene is TRBJ1-1, the V gene TRBV5-1, with 8 bases that match TRBD1. Germline assignment: CDR1 SGHRS and CDR2 YFSETQ. Trimming removed 0 bases from V and 7 bases from J; junction bases left unmatched: 8. CDR3 size: 15 residues. The CDR3 is CASSLEAWDRLEAFF. The CDR3 nucleotides read TGCGCCAGCAGCTTGGAGGCTTGGGACAGGCTTGAAGCTTTCTTT. Combining the CDR3 with reference TRBV5-1 and TRBJ1-1 gives the whole variable domain KAGVTQTPRYLIKTRGQQVTLSCSPISGHRSVSWYQQTPGQGLQFLFEYFSETQRNKGNFPGRFSGRQFSNSRSEMNVSTLELGDSALYLCASSLEAWDRLEAFFGQGTRLTVV.

V and J are TRBV4-1 and TRBJ1-4; D not certain. CDR1 MGHRA and CDR2 YSYEKL come from the germline V gene. With 1 base removed from V and 16 bases from J, the gap between germline ends came to 16 bases. This CDR3 has 13 residues. The CDR3 DNA sequence: TGCGCCAGCAGCCAAGCTCTGGAGGGAAAGCGGTTTTTT. It yields the protein CASSQALEGKRFF.

This clonotype was recorded at least ten times. The V call is TRBV12-3 or TRBV12-4, the J call TRBJ1-5, with 11 bases aligning to TRBD1. The CDR3 totals 15 residues. After removal of 2 bases from V and 6 bases from J, the junction contained 3 bases not matched to a gene. CDR3 sequence (DNA): TGTGCCAGCAGTTTAAGGACAGGGGGCAGTCAGCCCCAGCATTTT. Protein sequence: CASSLRTGGSQPQHF.

In its sample, this clonotype was seen a few times. The chain carries TRBV6-5 and TRBJ1-2; perhaps TRBD1 as D (5 bases). V lost 0 bases and J lost 5, with 16 bases in between. In germline, CDR1 is MNHEY, CDR2 SVGAGI. The CDR3 length is 16 residues. CDR3 coding DNA: TGTGCCAGCAGTTACTCTTTGGGACGGATTGATTATGGCTACACCTTC. Its protein product is CASSYSLGRIDYGYTF.

In its sample, this clonotype was seen a few times. This rearrangement joins TRBV30 to TRBJ2-7; D may be TRBD2 (5 bases). The CDR3 spans 14 residues. The germline V gene has CDR1 GTSNPN and CDR2 SVGIG (reference sequence). V lost 2 bases, J lost 3 bases, and 14 bases lay in between. CDR3: CAWSSVGVYYEQYF. Written as DNA, the CDR3 is TGTGCCTGGAGTTCGGTGGGAGTTTACTACGAGCAGTACTTC.

This rearrangement joins TRBV29-1 to TRBJ1-2, with no clear D. The length of the CDR3 is 13 residues. V shed 6 bases and J shed 4 bases, with 15 bases lying between them. CDR1 SQVTM and CDR2 ANQGSEA come from the germline V gene. CDR3 in DNA: TGCAGCGTGGAGCCAGCAGCGGGCTATGGCTACACCTTC. This gives the protein CSVEPAAGYGYTF. Drawing the rest from reference TRBV29-1 and TRBJ1-2, the complete variable domain is SAVISQKPSRDICQRGTSLTIQCQVDSQVTMMFWYRQQPGQSLTLIATANQGSEATYESGFVIDKFPISRPNLTFSTLTVSNMSPEDSSIYLCSVEPAAGYGYTFGSGTRLTVV.

V gene TRBV7-9 combines with J gene TRBJ2-7; 10 positions match TRBD2. There are 15 residues in the CDR3. Trimming at V came to 5 bases and at J to 1 base, leaving 5 bases not matched to a gene. Germline values: CDR1 SEHNR, CDR2 FQNEAQ (reference sequence). This CDR3 reads CASSATSGESYEQYF. The CDR3 region has the DNA TGTGCCAGCAGCGCAACTAGCGGGGAGTCCTACGAGCAGTACTTC.